The present T cell receptor beta chain was sequenced within a study of Ad26.COV2.S vaccination and SARS-CoV-2 variants. V was pared by 1 base and J by 4 bases, with 16 bases between. The CDR3 consists of 16 residues. Looked up from germline, CDR1 is LGHNA and CDR2 is YSLEER. Some clones are missing from TCRdb's copy, which holds only in-frame ones; the method was immunoSEQ multiplex PCR. Of 450,000 to 550,000 clones in the sample, 70% to 90% were seen once. Treatment denoted: 15 to 20 received Ad26.COV2.S at low or high dose, single or two shots; roughly five received placebo; per-sample allocation not given. Sample collection was performed on day 63 after the first vaccine or placebo injection.

The J gene is TRBJ1-1, the V gene TRBV4-3; D possibly corresponds to TRBD1 (6 bases). This receptor was identified in a person aged 18-65 years who received the Ad26.COV2.S COVID-19 vaccine or a placebo. Specimen: peripheral blood, collected in a trial of Ad26.COV2.S vaccine versus placebo. The CDR3 region is CASSQGNPGAGTEAFF. CDR3 in DNA: TGCGCCAGCAGCCAAGGGAACCCAGGGGCTGGCACTGAAGCTTTCTTT.